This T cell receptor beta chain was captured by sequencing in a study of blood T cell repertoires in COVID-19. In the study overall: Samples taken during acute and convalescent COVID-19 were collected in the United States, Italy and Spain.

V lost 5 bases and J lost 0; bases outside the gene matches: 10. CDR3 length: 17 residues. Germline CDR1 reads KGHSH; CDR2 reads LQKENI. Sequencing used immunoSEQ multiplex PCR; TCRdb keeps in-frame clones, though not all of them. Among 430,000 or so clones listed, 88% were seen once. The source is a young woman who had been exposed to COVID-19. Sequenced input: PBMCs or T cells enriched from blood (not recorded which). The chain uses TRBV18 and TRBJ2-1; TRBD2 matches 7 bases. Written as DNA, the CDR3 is TGTGCCAGCTCATTCCAGACTAGCAGGACCTCCTACAATGAGCAGTTCTTC. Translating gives CASSFQTSRTSYNEQFF.